The rows below give T cell receptor beta chains drawn from one sample of a study of blood T cells in healthy people across ages. TCRdb processed the 5' RACE reads anew with MiXCR; each CDR3 protein has one entry. Here the sample spans around 1,800,000 distinct CDR3 sequences, more than 35% being singletons. Material: blood. The source of these receptors is a human donor in good health. CDR3s include the opening cysteine and the closing phenylalanine or tryptophan. A D gene is named only where the DNA matches it firmly. Expanded clones are given a class, and other clones once, few, many or no size at all.

clone_size d_call j_call v_call cdr3_aa cdr3_nt
few . TRBJ1-2 TRBV4-3 CASSPSRDKYYGYTF TGCGCCAGCAGCCCGAGCCGGGACAAATACTATGGCTACACCTTC
few . TRBJ2-7 TRBV20-1 CSARQPGVSYEQYF TGCAGTGCTAGGCAACCGGGGGTCTCCTACGAGCAGTACTTC
. TRBD1 TRBJ2-5 TRBV6-2/TRBV6-3 CASRQTGDQETQYF TGTGCCAGCCGCCAGACAGGGGACCAAGAGACCCAGTACTTC
. . TRBJ2-7 TRBV7-6 CASSPNPESSYEQYF TGTGCCAGCAGCCCAAACCCAGAGAGCTCCTACGAGCAGTACTTC
. . TRBJ2-7 TRBV18 CASSPVPGTGHEQYF TGTGCCAGCTCACCGGTCCCCGGGACGGGCCACGAGCAGTACTTC
few . TRBJ2-7 TRBV20-1 CSASALHYEQYF TGCAGTGCTAGTGCCCTCCACTACGAGCAGTACTTC
. . TRBJ1-3 TRBV29-1 CSVEFPRNTIYF TGCAGCGTTGAATTCCCCAGGAACACCATATATTTT
. . TRBJ2-7 TRBV20-1 CSARGSSDYEQYF TGCAGTGCTAGAGGTTCTAGCGACTACGAGCAGTACTTC
. . TRBJ1-1 TRBV5-1 CASSLSEANTEAFF TGCGCCAGCAGCTTGTCGGAAGCGAACACTGAAGCTTTCTTT
. TRBD2 TRBJ2-1 TRBV2 CASSEETSGVYEQFF TGTGCCAGCAGTGAGGAGACTAGCGGGGTGTATGAGCAGTTCTTC
. TRBD2 TRBJ2-3 TRBV7-2 CASSQGTSDRGDTQYF TGTGCCAGCAGCCAAGGGACTAGCGACCGAGGAGATACGCAGTATTTT
. TRBD1 TRBJ2-1 TRBV9 CASSAPPGQGNEQFF TGTGCCAGCAGCGCCCCTCCGGGACAGGGTAATGAGCAGTTCTTC
few . TRBJ2-7 TRBV29-1 CSVSASAYEQYF TGCAGCGTTTCGGCCAGCGCCTACGAGCAGTACTTC
. . TRBJ2-7 TRBV10-3 CAISGIGYEQYF TGTGCCATCAGTGGGATAGGCTACGAGCAGTACTTC
few TRBD2 TRBJ2-5 TRBV28 CASRPPLAGGLETQYF TGTGCCAGCAGACCTCCTCTAGCGGGGGGGCTGGAGACCCAGTACTTC
. . TRBJ1-1 TRBV4-1 CASSQDFGETEAFF TGCGCCAGCAGCCAAGATTTTGGGGAAACTGAAGCTTTCTTT
. TRBD2 TRBJ2-1 TRBV20-1 CSARGGTSGASYNEQFF TGCAGTGCTAGAGGTGGGACTAGCGGGGCCAGCTACAATGAGCAGTTCTTC
. . TRBJ2-7 TRBV20-1 CSALERGYEQYF TGCAGTGCTCTTGAGCGAGGGTACGAGCAGTACTTC
. . TRBJ2-3 TRBV9 CASSVAGSTNTQYF TGTGCCAGCAGCGTAGCAGGTTCCACGAATACGCAGTATTTT
few . TRBJ2-7 TRBV7-8 CASSLSSEDWSSYEQYF TGTGCCAGCAGCTTAAGTTCGGAGGACTGGAGCTCCTACGAGCAGTACTTC
. . TRBJ2-3 TRBV10-2 CASSPRVEGTDTQYF TGCGCCAGCAGTCCTAGAGTGGAAGGCACAGATACGCAGTATTTT
. . TRBJ2-7 TRBV4-3 CASSQEWGAVVEQYF TGCGCCAGCAGCCAAGAGTGGGGTGCGGTCGTCGAGCAGTACTTC
few TRBD1 TRBJ1-2 TRBV29-1 CSVERRAGGHYGYTF TGCAGCGTTGAAAGGCGCGCAGGGGGTCACTATGGCTACACCTTC
. . TRBJ1-3 TRBV11-2 CASSREDSYSGNTIYF TGTGCCAGCAGCCGGGAGGACAGTTATTCTGGAAACACCATATATTTT
. . TRBJ2-7 TRBV4-2 CASSQDPRGAPYEQYF TGTGCCAGCAGCCAAGACCCTCGGGGAGCCCCCTACGAGCAGTACTTC
once . TRBJ2-3 TRBV24-1 CATSGWGAEDTQYF TGTGCCACCAGTGGGTGGGGGGCGGAAGATACGCAGTATTTT
. TRBD1 TRBJ2-2 TRBV10-3 CAISESTDRGRMASTGELFF TGTGCCATCAGTGAGTCTACCGACAGGGGGAGGATGGCGAGCACCGGGGAGCTGTTTTTT
. TRBD1 TRBJ2-2 TRBV24-1 CATGTGGPFLNTGELFF TGTGCCACTGGGACAGGGGGCCCTTTCCTGAACACCGGGGAGCTGTTTTTT